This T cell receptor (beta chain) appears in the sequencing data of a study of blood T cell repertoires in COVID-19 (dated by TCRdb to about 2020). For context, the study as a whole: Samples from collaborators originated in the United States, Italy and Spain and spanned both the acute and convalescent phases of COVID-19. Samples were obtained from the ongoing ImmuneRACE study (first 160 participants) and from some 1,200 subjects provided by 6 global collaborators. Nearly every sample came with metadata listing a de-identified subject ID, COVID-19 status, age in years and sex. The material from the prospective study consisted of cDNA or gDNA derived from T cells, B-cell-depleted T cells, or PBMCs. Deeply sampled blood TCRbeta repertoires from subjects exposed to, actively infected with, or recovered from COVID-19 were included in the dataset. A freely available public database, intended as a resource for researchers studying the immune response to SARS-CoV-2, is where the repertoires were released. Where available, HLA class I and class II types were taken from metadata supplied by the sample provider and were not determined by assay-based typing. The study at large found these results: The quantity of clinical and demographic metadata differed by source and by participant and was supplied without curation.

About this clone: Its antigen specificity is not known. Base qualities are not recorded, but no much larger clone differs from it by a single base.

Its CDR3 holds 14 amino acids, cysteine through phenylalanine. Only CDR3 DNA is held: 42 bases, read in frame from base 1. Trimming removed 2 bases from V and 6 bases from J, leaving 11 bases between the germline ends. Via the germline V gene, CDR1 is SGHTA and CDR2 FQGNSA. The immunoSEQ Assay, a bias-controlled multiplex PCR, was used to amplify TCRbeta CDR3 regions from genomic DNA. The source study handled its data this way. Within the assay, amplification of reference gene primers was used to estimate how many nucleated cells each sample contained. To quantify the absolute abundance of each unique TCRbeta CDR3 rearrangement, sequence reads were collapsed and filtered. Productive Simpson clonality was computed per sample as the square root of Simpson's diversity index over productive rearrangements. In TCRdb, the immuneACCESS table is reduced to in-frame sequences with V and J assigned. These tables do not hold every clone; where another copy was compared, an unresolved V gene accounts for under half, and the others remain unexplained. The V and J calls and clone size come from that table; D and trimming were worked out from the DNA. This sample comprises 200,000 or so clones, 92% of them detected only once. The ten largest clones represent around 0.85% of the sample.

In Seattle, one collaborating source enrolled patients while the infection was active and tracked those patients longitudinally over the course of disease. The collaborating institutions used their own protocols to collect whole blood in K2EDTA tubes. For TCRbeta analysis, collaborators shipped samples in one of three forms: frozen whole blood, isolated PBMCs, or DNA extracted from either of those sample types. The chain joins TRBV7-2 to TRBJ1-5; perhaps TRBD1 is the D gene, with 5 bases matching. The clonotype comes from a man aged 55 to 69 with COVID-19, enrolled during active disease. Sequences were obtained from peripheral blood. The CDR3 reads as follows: CASSLKGSGQPQHF. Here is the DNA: TGTGCCAGCAGCTTAAAGGGGTCTGGTCAGCCCCAGCATTTT.